The 25 T cell receptor beta chains listed next were all sequenced from one sample in a study of glioma-infiltrating T cells. Amplification of TCR alpha and beta CDR3 regions from RNA used iRepertoire nested multiplex PCR. MiXCR, applied by TCRdb to the multiplex PCR reads, yields one record per CDR3 protein. This table has 150,000 or so distinct CDR3 sequences, roughly 43% appearing once. Sequencing was performed on glioma tissue, nonneoplastic brain tissue, or PBMCs (not recorded which). Source of these receptors: a human donor with low-grade glioma or glioblastoma, undergoing nonglioma brain surgery, or in good health (not recorded which).

The gene calls are TRBV20-1 and TRBJ2-7; 9 nucleotides line up with TRBD2. Trimming removed 7 bases from V and 3 bases from J; junction bases left unmatched: 7. CDR3 length: 13 residues. Looked up from germline, CDR1 is DFQATT and CDR2 is SNEGSKA (reference sequence). Here the CDR3 reads CSVPGTSSYEQYF. For the CDR3, the DNA is TGCAGTGTTCCTGGGACTAGCAGCTACGAGCAGTACTTC.

Here the CDR3 reads CASSQVTMTYEQYF. The CDR3 coding sequence is TGCGCCAGCAGCCAAGTGACGATGACCTACGAGCAGTACTTC. The chain is built from TRBV4-1 and TRBJ2-7; no definite D call. The germline gives CDR1 MGHRA, CDR2 YSYEKL. The CDR3 covers 14 residues. Deletions cut 1 base from V and 2 bases from J, with 9 bases between.

This clonotype was found a few times. The rearrangement links TRBV6-2 or TRBV6-3 to TRBJ1-2; tentatively, D is TRBD1 (5 bases). CDR1 MNHEY and CDR2 SVGEGT come from the germline V gene. This CDR3 is 14 amino acids long. V was pared by 6 bases and J by 4 bases, with 15 bases between. This chain's CDR3 is CASRATGTGYGYTF. The CDR3 DNA reads as TGTGCCAGCAGGGCGACGGGGACGGGCTATGGCTACACCTTC.

The chain uses TRBV27 and TRBJ2-7, with D unresolved. The V gene's germline CDR1 is MNHEY and CDR2 SMNVEV (reference sequence). Trimming removed 1 base from V and 2 bases from J, with 12 bases in between. This CDR3 comprises 15 residues. The chain's CDR3 is CASSLLDANAYEQYF. CDR3 bases: TGTGCCAGCAGTTTATTGGATGCCAACGCCTACGAGCAGTACTTC.

The rearrangement joins TRBV24-1 to TRBJ1-1; TRBD1 might be the D (5 bases). CDR1 is KGHDR and CDR2 is SFDVKD in the germline V gene. This CDR3 has 11 amino acids. V was clipped by 7 bases and J by 6 bases, with 8 bases between them. CDR3 DNA sequence: TGTGCCACCAGGCAGGGATCTGAAGCTTTCTTT. Its protein product is CATRQGSEAFF.

The chain couples TRBV5-1 to TRBJ2-7; 7 bases agree with TRBD1. CDR1 is SGHRS, CDR2 YFSETQ, per germline. This CDR3 is built from 15 residues. J gave up 2 bases and V 5 bases, and 10 bases lay outside the gene matches. The CDR3 protein is CASRSNRGQTYEQYF. CDR3 nucleotide sequence: TGCGCCAGCAGATCCAACAGGGGCCAAACCTACGAGCAGTACTTC.

CDR3 in amino acids: CASSEQYQETQYF. CDR3 sequence (DNA): TGCGCCAGCAGTGAACAGTACCAAGAGACCCAGTACTTC. The chain links TRBV10-2 to TRBJ2-5; D call uncertain. CDR1 is WSHSY, CDR2 SAAADI, per germline. The germline V and J ends were trimmed by 3 bases and 0 bases, with 5 bases remaining between them. The CDR3 is 13 amino acids.

The V and J genes are TRBV6-5 and TRBJ2-1, with D perhaps TRBD1 (6 bases). The J call may be mistaken, given a closer DNA end match to TRBJ1-2. Germline CDR1 and CDR2: MNHEY and SVGAGI. The CDR3 runs to 12 residues. This chain's CDR3 is CASSAGGFRYTF. Written as DNA, the CDR3 is TGTGCCAGCAGTGCCGGGGGCTTTCGCTACACCTTC.

The chain couples TRBV6-1 to TRBJ2-3, with TRBD2 matching 8 bases. V lost 0 bases to trimming and J lost 14 bases; unmatched junction nucleotides: 1. The germline V gene encodes CDR1 MNHNS and CDR2 SASEGT. The CDR3 extends over 11 amino acids. CDR3 residues: CASSEAAGGYF. The CDR3 DNA follows: TGTGCCAGCAGTGAAGCCGCGGGAGGGTATTTT.

This clonotype was observed a few times. The chain combines TRBV6-2 or TRBV6-3 with TRBJ2-2; D is possibly TRBD2 (6 bases). Germline CDR1 reads MNHEY; CDR2 reads SVGEGT. The germline V and J ends were trimmed by 6 bases and 1 base, with 9 bases remaining between them. This CDR3 comprises 14 residues. The CDR3 region is CASRTRRNTGELFF. The CDR3 DNA sequence: TGTGCCAGCAGGACTAGGCGGAACACCGGGGAGCTGTTTTTT.

Regarding this clonotype: A much larger clonotype is one base distant, so this may be a read error. The V call is TRBV28, the J call TRBJ1-5, with D possibly being TRBD1 (5 bases). The V gene's germline CDR1 is MDHEN and CDR2 SYDVKM. The CDR3 contains 12 residues. The CDR3 DNA follows: TGTGCCAGCGGGGGACTCAATCAGCCCAAGCATTTT. Translated: CASGGLNQPKHF.

This clonotype was seen at least ten times. The chain couples TRBV6-1 to TRBJ2-1, with TRBD2 as a possible D gene (6 bases). Trimming pared 6 bases from V and 7 bases from J, leaving 22 bases between. The CDR3 runs 16 residues. Germline loops: CDR1 MNHNS, CDR2 SASEGT. CDR3 residues: CASRSEGTWRSNEQFF. In nucleotides, the CDR3 is TGTGCCAGCAGATCGGAGGGGACCTGGAGGAGTAATGAGCAGTTCTTC.

CDR3 sequence reads: CASRATGSQTQYF. In nucleotides, the CDR3 is TGCGCCAGCAGGGCGACAGGGTCGCAGACCCAGTACTTC. V and J are TRBV5-1 and TRBJ2-5; 7 bases line up with TRBD1. Germline lookup yields CDR1 SGHRS and CDR2 YFSETQ. The CDR3 has 13 amino acids. Trimming took 5 bases from V and 6 from J; bases not matched to a gene: 7.

This clonotype was picked up a small number of times. This rearrangement joins TRBV2 to TRBJ2-7; D gene ambiguous. Germline CDR1 reads SNHLY; CDR2 reads FYNNEI. The CDR3 consists of 14 residues. V shed 8 bases and J shed 3 bases, with 17 bases lying between them. CDR3 sequence (DNA): TGTGCCAGCGAGAAGGGATCCACTAACTACGAGCAGTACTTC. Its protein product is CASEKGSTNYEQYF.

Here the CDR3 reads CASPDVYGYTF. As DNA, the CDR3 is TGTGCCAGCCCGGATGTCTATGGCTACACCTTC. This chain uses TRBV12-3 or TRBV12-4 with TRBJ1-2; D is ambiguous. Deletions cut 8 bases from V and 4 bases from J, with 8 bases between. This CDR3 is 11 amino acids long.

As regards this clonotype: At one end, the junction sequence differs from germline, possibly due to a read error. V is TRBV12-3 or TRBV12-4 and J is TRBJ2-1; D perhaps matches TRBD2 (5 bases). This CDR3 has 11 residues. The CDR3 DNA reads as TGTGCCAGCAGTTTGTTCGGGGAGCAGTCCTTC. It is translated as CASSLFGEQSF.

J is TRBJ1-1 and V is TRBV15; 8 bases map to TRBD1. This CDR3 region has 15 residues. The germline V gene has CDR1 LNHNV and CDR2 YYDKDF (reference sequence). The V segment lost 1 base and the J segment 3 bases; nucleotides outside the gene matches: 4. This chain's CDR3 is CATSRVVTGDTEAFF. DNA of the CDR3: TGTGCCACCAGCAGAGTAGTGACAGGGGACACTGAAGCTTTCTTT.

Ten or more counts support this clonotype. The chain recombines TRBV19 with TRBJ1-5, with D possibly TRBD1 on 6 matching bases. The CDR3 loop spans 14 amino acids. From germline, CDR1 is LNHDA and CDR2 SQIVND (reference sequence). V was pared by 6 bases and J by 3 bases, with 12 bases between. In nucleotides, the CDR3 is TGTGCCAGTAGACGGACAGCCTTCAATCAGCCCCAGCATTTT. It translates to CASRRTAFNQPQHF. Filled out from reference TRBV19 and TRBJ1-5, the complete variable domain reads DGGITQSPKYLFRKEGQNVTLSCEQNLNHDAMYWYRQDPGQGLRLIYYSQIVNDFQKGDIAEGYSVSREKKESFPLTVTSAQKNPTAFYLCASRRTAFNQPQHFGDGTRLSIL.

The V and J genes are TRBV7-6 and TRBJ2-3; TRBD2 is a possible D gene (6 bases). Germline loops: CDR1 SGHVS, CDR2 FNYEAQ. With 3 bases removed from V and 6 bases from J, the gap between germline ends came to 19 bases. This CDR3 comprises 16 residues. CDR3 bases: TGTGCCAGCAGCTTCGGTGGGGGACTTCGGGGCGATACGCAGTATTTT. Its protein product is CASSFGGGLRGDTQYF.

The V gene is TRBV7-9, the J gene TRBJ2-3; D remains unclear. The V gene lost 0 bases and the J gene lost 2 bases, with 6 bases spanning the gap. Germline V gene data show CDR1 as SEHNR and CDR2 as FQNEAQ (reference sequence). CDR3 length: 14 residues. The CDR3 reads CASSLAVSTDTQYF. CDR3 nucleotides: TGTGCCAGCAGCTTAGCCGTCTCCACAGATACGCAGTATTTT.

This clonotype was picked up a small number of times. J is TRBJ1-6 and V is TRBV6-1; 8 bases match TRBD1. Unmatched junction bases numbered 6, after V lost 2 bases and J lost 9 bases. Germline V gene lookup returns CDR1 MNHNS and CDR2 SASEGT. This CDR3 is 15 amino acids long. This chain's CDR3 is CASSETGGTFSPLHF. The CDR3 DNA is TGTGCCAGCAGTGAAACAGGGGGTACCTTTTCACCCCTCCACTTT.

The CDR3 reads CASRPSSVGDTNTEAFF. CDR3 DNA: TGTGCCAGCAGGCCCTCTTCTGTGGGGGACACGAACACTGAAGCTTTCTTT. V and J are TRBV7-2 and TRBJ1-1; TRBD1 is a possible D gene (6 bases). Trimming took 6 bases from V and 1 from J, leaving 21 bases between them. Germline assignment: CDR1 SGHTA and CDR2 FQGNSA. This CDR3 comprises 17 residues. The variable domain in full, with the rest retrieved from reference TRBV7-2 and TRBJ1-1, is GAGVSQSPSNKVTEKGKDVELRCDPISGHTALYWYRQSLGQGLEFLIYFQGNSAPDKSGLPSDRFSAERTGGSVSTLTIQRTQQEDSAVYLCASRPSSVGDTNTEAFFGQGTRLTVV.

The V gene is TRBV7-8, the J gene TRBJ1-1; no clear D. Trimming stripped 5 bases from V and 0 bases from J, with 7 bases between. Germline V lookup: CDR1 SGHVS, CDR2 FQNEAQ. The CDR3 has 13 amino acids. CDR3 DNA: TGTGCCAGCAGCCTGACAATGAACACTGAAGCTTTCTTT. Translating gives CASSLTMNTEAFF.

This clonotype was recorded a few times. The genes are TRBV20-1 and TRBJ1-2, with D tentatively TRBD1 (5 bases). The V end was cut by 3 bases, the J end by 8 bases, with 16 bases between. This CDR3 has 13 residues. Looked up from germline, CDR1 is DFQATT and CDR2 is SNEGSKA (reference sequence). CDR3 DNA: TGCAGTGCTAGTACCGGGACCGATGGAGGCTACACCTTC. It is translated as CSASTGTDGGYTF.

This clonotype was seen more than once but under ten times. The chain joins TRBV6-1 to TRBJ2-7; TRBD2 agrees at 11 bases. The CDR3 length is 15 residues. The J segment lost 3 bases and the V segment lost 6 bases, leaving 7 bases of the junction unmatched. Germline CDR1 is MNHNS and CDR2 is SASEGT. The CDR3 region has the DNA TGTGCCAGCAGGTCCGGGACTAGCGGCGACTACGAGCAGTACTTC. Amino acid sequence: CASRSGTSGDYEQYF.